Shown below are 26 T cell receptor beta chains from a single sample sequenced in a study of CD8+CD57+ T cells in acquired aplastic anemia listed by TCRdb under 2018. The instrument given in TCRdb is Illumina HiSeq 2000. Profiling of TCR beta VDJ combinations and CDR3 sequences used genomic DNA as the template. TCRdb applied fastp at Q25 and MiXCR to the public reads, then kept only in-frame beta chains. Records with the same CDR3 protein are collapsed into one entry carrying the most frequent genes and DNA. The sample profile shows 150,000 to 200,000 distinct CDR3 sequences; over 60% of them were found once. 40% to 55% of the sample is in the top ten clones. Sequences were obtained from sorted CD4+, CD8+, or CD8+CD57+ T cells (not recorded which) from PBMCs. These receptors came from a human donor with severe aplastic anemia or a healthy control (not recorded which).

This clonotype was recorded a few times. The rearrangement joins TRBV7-9 to TRBJ1-1; 9 positions match TRBD1. The V and J ends lost 5 bases and 1 base, in that order; junction bases with no gene match: 2. This CDR3 is 14 amino acids long. Germline V CDR1 and CDR2: SEHNR, FQNEAQ (reference sequence). The CDR3 coding sequence is TGTGCCAGCAGCGTGACAGGGGGGAACACTGAAGCTTTCTTT. It yields the protein CASSVTGGNTEAFF.

This clonotype has ten or more counts. V gene TRBV4-3 combines with J gene TRBJ1-2, with D possibly being TRBD1 (6 bases). Germline assignment: CDR1 LGHNA and CDR2 YSLEER. There are 15 residues in the CDR3. Trimming left V 3 bases short and J 8 bases short, with 19 bases between. The CDR3 reads CASSHSDSSRGGYTF. The DNA of the CDR3 is TGCGCCAGCAGCCACTCGGACAGTAGCCGAGGCGGCTACACCTTC.

This clonotype has a count of ten or more. This chain links TRBV7-9 with TRBJ2-3; D unresolved. The CDR3 spans 14 residues. Germline CDR1 reads SEHNR; CDR2 reads FQNEAQ (reference sequence). The V and J ends lost 5 bases and 4 bases respectively, with 13 bases between them. DNA for the CDR3: TGTGCCAGCAGCCCAGTGCAAGGAGCAGATACGCAGTATTTT. Protein sequence: CASSPVQGADTQYF.

The CDR3 reads CASSEQGGGYTF. The CDR3 bases are TGTGCCAGCAGTGAACAGGGAGGAGGCTACACCTTC. The V gene is TRBV2, the J gene TRBJ1-2, with a tentative D call TRBD1 (5 bases). The CDR3 is made up of 12 amino acids. The V end was cut by 2 bases, the J end by 8 bases, with 9 bases between. Germline V gene data show CDR1 as SNHLY and CDR2 as FYNNEI.

A note on this clonotype: The DNA is left out, because the CDR3 cannot be placed on it with certainty; the CDR3 is given as TCRdb lists it. CDR3 residues: CASTLADTQYF. The rearrangement joins TRBV7-8 to TRBJ2-3. Germline CDR1 SGHVS, CDR2 FQNEAQ. Including both end residues, the CDR3 is 11 amino acids long.

To note about this clonotype: One junction end does not reproduce the germline sequence, and a read error may be involved. This sequence joins TRBV9 and TRBJ2-1; D tentatively fits TRBD1 or TRBD2 (5 bases each). The CDR3 covers 11 residues. Germline-derived CDR1 and CDR2 are SGDLS and YYNGEE. DNA of the CDR3: TGTGCCAGCAGCCTCCGGGACCCGGGTGCCTTC. Its protein is CASSLRDPGAF.

The chain links TRBV7-3 to TRBJ1-1; D may be TRBD1 (5 bases). Trimming removed 0 bases at V and 5 bases at J, with 13 bases between. Per germline, CDR1 SGHTA and CDR2 FQGTGA. The CDR3 contains 15 residues. The CDR3 DNA reads TGTGCCAGCAGCTTAACTGAGCGTCGGGGGACTGAAGCTTTCTTT. This codes for CASSLTERRGTEAFF.

The chain uses TRBV24-1 and TRBJ2-3, with D possibly TRBD1 on 6 matching bases. Germline CDR1 and CDR2: KGHDR and SFDVKD. V lost 8 bases to trimming and J lost 3 bases, with 17 bases between them. CDR3 size: 15 residues. For the CDR3, the DNA is TGTGCCACCACCGGGTCAGGGGTGGAAACAGATACGCAGTATTTT. It encodes CATTGSGVETDTQYF.

This clonotype showed up many times. V and J are TRBV9 and TRBJ1-2; 7 nucleotides line up with TRBD1. Germline V gene sequence: CDR1 SGDLS, CDR2 YYNGEE. CDR3 length: 12 amino acids. V shed 4 bases and J 8 bases; nucleotides not matched to a gene: 5. CDR3 loop: CASSWQGGGYTF. The CDR3 bases are TGTGCCAGCAGCTGGCAGGGGGGAGGCTACACCTTC.

The chain employs TRBV5-1 and TRBJ2-2; D not certain. The V gene's germline CDR1 is SGHRS and CDR2 YFSETQ. The CDR3 length is 9 residues. V was pared by 8 bases and J by 6 bases, with 2 bases between. For the CDR3, the DNA is TGCGCCAGTCCCGGGGAGCTGTTTTTT. Amino acid sequence: CASPGELFF.

The V and J genes are TRBV7-8 and TRBJ2-1; no clear D gene. This CDR3 region has 15 residues. V was cut by 6 bases and J by 0 bases, with 12 bases left in between. In germline, CDR1 is SGHVS, CDR2 FQNEAQ. CDR3 DNA: TGTGCCAGCAGACGGACGCGCAGCTCCTACAATGAGCAGTTCTTC. It specifies CASRRTRSSYNEQFF.

The rearrangement joins TRBV12-3 or TRBV12-4 to TRBJ1-1; TRBD1 matches at 7 bases. Germline trimming cut 1 base from V and 1 base from J; bases unmatched to any gene: 6. The CDR3 runs to 16 residues. The DNA of the CDR3 is TGTGCCAGCAGTTTAGGGACGCCAGGGGGGAACACTGAAGCTTTCTTT. As protein: CASSLGTPGGNTEAFF.

This clonotype was recorded once. V gene TRBV29-1 combines with J gene TRBJ2-1; no clear D gene. V was trimmed by 7 bases and J by 6 bases, leaving 10 bases between them. CDR3 length: 11 residues. Germline assignment: CDR1 SQVTM and CDR2 ANQGSEA. The CDR3 loop reads CSGGSGNEQFF. The CDR3 coding sequence is TGCAGCGGGGGTTCCGGCAATGAGCAGTTCTTC.

This clonotype was counted many times. The V gene is TRBV5-1, the J gene TRBJ2-1; the D is unclear. The CDR3 is 12 amino acids. The germline CDR1 and CDR2 sequences are SGHRS and YFSETQ. The V and J ends lost 4 bases and 6 bases respectively, with 8 bases between them. This chain's CDR3 is CASSEAGNEQFF. In DNA form, the CDR3 reads TGCGCCAGCAGCGAGGCCGGCAATGAGCAGTTCTTC. Drawing the rest from reference TRBV5-1 and TRBJ2-1, the complete variable domain is KAGVTQTPRYLIKTRGQQVTLSCSPISGHRSVSWYQQTPGQGLQFLFEYFSETQRNKGNFPGRFSGRQFSNSRSEMNVSTLELGDSALYLCASSEAGNEQFFGPGTRLTVL.

This clonotype was counted many times. The gene calls are TRBV24-1 and TRBJ2-5; 7 bases are shared with TRBD2. This CDR3 has 14 residues. The junction had 3 bases not matched to a gene; V was cut back by 1 base and J by 5 bases. CDR1 is KGHDR, CDR2 SFDVKD, per germline. The CDR3 loop reads CATSDFGGGETQYF. CDR3 coding DNA: TGTGCCACCAGTGATTTTGGGGGGGGGGAGACCCAGTACTTC.

This chain's CDR3 is CATSRTRNTGQYNEQFF. In nucleotides, the CDR3 is TGTGCCACCAGCAGAACCCGCAATACAGGACAGTACAATGAGCAGTTCTTC. The J gene is TRBJ2-1, the V gene TRBV15, with D possibly matching TRBD1 (6 bases). Deletions cut 2 bases from V and 4 bases from J, with 18 bases between. The CDR3 has 17 residues. Per the germline V gene, CDR1 is LNHNV and CDR2 is YYDKDF (reference sequence).

CDR3 region: CSARLPGEGETQYF. The CDR3 region has the DNA TGCAGTGCTAGACTTCCGGGGGAGGGTGAGACCCAGTACTTC. This chain links TRBV20-1 with TRBJ2-5, with 7 bases lining up with TRBD2. The V gene end was trimmed by 2 bases and the J gene end by 5 bases; junction bases not matched to a gene: 8. The V gene's germline CDR1 is DFQATT and CDR2 SNEGSKA (reference sequence). The CDR3 runs to 14 residues.

The rearrangement uses TRBV20-1 and TRBJ1-6; no clear D gene. Trimming removed 1 base at V and 2 bases at J, with 3 bases between. Germline V CDR1 and CDR2: DFQATT, SNEGSKA (reference sequence). There are 13 residues in the CDR3. The CDR3 bases are TGCAGTGCTAGAGTACCCTATAATTCACCCCTCCACTTT. Its translation: CSARVPYNSPLHF.

The J gene is TRBJ2-1, the V gene TRBV20-1; 14 bases line up with TRBD2. The J call may be wrong; the DNA end is better matched by TRBJ2-7. The CDR3 contains 15 residues. Germline V gives CDR1 DFQATT, CDR2 SNEGSKA (reference sequence). CDR3 nucleotides: TGCAGTGCCCCCGCCGGGACTAGCGGGGGATACGAGCAGTACTTC. Translation: CSAPAGTSGGYEQYF.

In its sample, this clonotype was seen many times. The V and J genes are TRBV4-2 and TRBJ1-1; tentative D call: TRBD1 (5 bases). V lost 5 bases and J lost 4, with 14 bases in between. There are 14 residues in the CDR3. CDR1 LGHNA and CDR2 YNFKEQ come from the germline V gene. The CDR3 reads CASSFTRGTTEAFF. In DNA form, the CDR3 reads TGTGCCAGCAGCTTCACACGGGGGACCACTGAAGCTTTCTTT.

This rearrangement joins TRBV7-9 to TRBJ2-1, with D maybe TRBD1 (6 bases). The germline gives CDR1 SEHNR, CDR2 FQNEAQ (reference sequence). V lost 1 base and J lost 2, with 9 bases in between. The CDR3 has 15 amino acids. In DNA form, the CDR3 reads TGTGCCAGCAGCTTAGGGGGGCGCCCCTACAATGAGCAGTTCTTC. This codes for CASSLGGRPYNEQFF.

The chain combines TRBV19 with TRBJ2-3, with D possibly being TRBD1 or TRBD2 (6 bases each). Germline CDR1 LNHDA, CDR2 SQIVND (reference sequence). V was cut by 3 bases and J by 0 bases, with 10 bases left in between. The CDR3 contains 15 residues. The CDR3 coding sequence is TGTGCCAGTAGTATTCGAGGGGGGAGCACAGATACGCAGTATTTT. Translation gives CASSIRGGSTDTQYF.

V is TRBV24-1 and J is TRBJ2-7; TRBD1 agrees at 7 bases. Germline assignment: CDR1 KGHDR and CDR2 SFDVKD. V shed 4 bases and J 4 bases; nucleotides not matched to a gene: 12. The CDR3 spans 16 residues. CDR3 sequence (DNA): TGTGCCACCAGTGACAGGACAGGTGGCCGTTTTTACGAGCAGTACTTC. As protein: CATSDRTGGRFYEQYF.

This clonotype was seen only once. The chain has TRBV7-2 and TRBJ2-7; TRBD2 matches 7 bases. CDR1 is SGHTA, CDR2 FQGNSA, per germline. V lost 7 bases to trimming and J lost 2 bases; unmatched junction nucleotides: 11. This CDR3 is built from 15 residues. The CDR3, as DNA: TGTGCCAGCATCCGCGGGGAGGGACCCCCCTACGAGCAGTACTTC. Protein: CASIRGEGPPYEQYF.

The chain employs TRBV2 and TRBJ2-1, with 10 bases lining up with TRBD2. Unmatched junction bases numbered 12, after V lost 6 bases and J lost 10 bases. The length of the CDR3 is 15 residues. Germline V lookup: CDR1 SNHLY, CDR2 FYNNEI. The CDR3 is CASSETSGALREQFF. CDR3 nucleotides: TGTGCCAGCAGCGAAACTAGCGGGGCTCTGAGGGAGCAGTTCTTC.

In DNA form, the CDR3 reads TGTGCCATCAGTGAGTCTCAGGGGTTAAGGACTGAAGCTTTCTTT. Translated, it gives CAISESQGLRTEAFF. This chain connects TRBV10-3 to TRBJ1-1; TRBD1 might be the D (6 bases). The length of the CDR3 is 15 residues. V lost 0 bases to trimming and J lost 5 bases, with 13 bases between them. From germline, CDR1 is ENHRY and CDR2 SYGVKD.